This TCR beta chain was recorded in a study of shared clonotypes between healthy human individuals. Study details: Aged 18 to 49, the donors were two women and three men.

The CDR3 is made up of 15 amino acids. V was clipped by 8 bases and J by 0 bases; unmatched bases: 8. The germline V gene has CDR1 SGHRS and CDR2 YFSETQ. The study enrolled healthy HIV-negative adults without recent acute infections or vaccinations as donors. The table came from immunoSEQ multiplex PCR; TCRdb's copy has only in-frame clones and leaves some out. The data contain 400,000 to 600,000 clones, roughly 77% of them singletons. Sequenced sample: PBMCs. The sequence was collected from a woman aged 40 to 50 in good health. Some clones in this sample may be carry-over from other donors' samples. This chain links TRBV5-1 with TRBJ2-3, with 8 bases that match TRBD2. The CDR3 DNA follows: TGCGCCAGTGCAACGACTAGCGCGAGCACAGATACGCAGTATTTT. Translation gives CASATTSASTDTQYF.